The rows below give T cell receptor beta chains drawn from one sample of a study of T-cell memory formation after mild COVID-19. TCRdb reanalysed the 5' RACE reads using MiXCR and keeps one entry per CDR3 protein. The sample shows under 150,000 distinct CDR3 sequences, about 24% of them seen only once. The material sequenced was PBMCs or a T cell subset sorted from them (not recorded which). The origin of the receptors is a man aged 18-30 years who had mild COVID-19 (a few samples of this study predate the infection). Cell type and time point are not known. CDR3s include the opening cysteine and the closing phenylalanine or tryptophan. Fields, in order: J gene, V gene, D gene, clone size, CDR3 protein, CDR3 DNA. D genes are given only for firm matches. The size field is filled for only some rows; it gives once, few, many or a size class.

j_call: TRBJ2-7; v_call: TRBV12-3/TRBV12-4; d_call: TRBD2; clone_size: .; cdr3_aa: CASSATSAPGYEQYF; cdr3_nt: TGTGCCAGCAGCGCTACTAGCGCTCCGGGCTACGAGCAGTACTTC
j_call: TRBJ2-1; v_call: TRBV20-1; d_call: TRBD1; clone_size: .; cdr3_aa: CSARDPTGTYNEQFF; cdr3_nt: TGCAGTGCTAGAGATCCGACAGGGACCTACAATGAGCAGTTCTTC
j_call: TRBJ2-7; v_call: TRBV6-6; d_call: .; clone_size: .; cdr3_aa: CASSYEKGLAYEQYF; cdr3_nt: TGTGCCAGCAGTTACGAAAAGGGGTTAGCCTACGAGCAGTACTTC
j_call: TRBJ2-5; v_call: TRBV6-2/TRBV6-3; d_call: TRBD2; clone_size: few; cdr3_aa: CASSPASGGLLLQETQYF; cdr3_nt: TGTGCCAGCAGCCCCGCTAGCGGGGGCCTCCTCCTTCAAGAGACCCAGTACTTC
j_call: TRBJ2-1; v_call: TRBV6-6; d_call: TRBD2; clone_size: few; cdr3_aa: CATAGLEYNEQFF; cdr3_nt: TGTGCCACCGCGGGACTAGAGTACAATGAGCAGTTCTTC
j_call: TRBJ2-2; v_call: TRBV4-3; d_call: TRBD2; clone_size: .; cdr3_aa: CASSQEGAGGSGELFF; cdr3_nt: TGCGCCAGCAGCCAAGAGGGAGCGGGGGGCTCCGGGGAGCTGTTTTTT
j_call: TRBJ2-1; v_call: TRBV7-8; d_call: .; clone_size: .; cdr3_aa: CASSFTPGPFPNEQFF; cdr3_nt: TGTGCCAGCAGCTTTACTCCGGGTCCGTTTCCCAATGAGCAGTTCTTC
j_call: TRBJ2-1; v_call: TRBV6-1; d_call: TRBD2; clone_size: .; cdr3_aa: CASSGLAGYNEQFF; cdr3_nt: TGTGCCAGCAGTGGCCTAGCGGGTTACAATGAGCAGTTCTTC
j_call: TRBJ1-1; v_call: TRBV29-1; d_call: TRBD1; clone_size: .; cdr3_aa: CSAIQGTTEAFF; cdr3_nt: TGCAGCGCAATACAGGGGACCACTGAAGCTTTCTTT
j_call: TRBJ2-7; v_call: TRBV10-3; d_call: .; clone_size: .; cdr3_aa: CAISEVSGGTYEQYF; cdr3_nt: TGTGCCATCAGTGAGGTCTCTGGGGGGACCTACGAGCAGTACTTC
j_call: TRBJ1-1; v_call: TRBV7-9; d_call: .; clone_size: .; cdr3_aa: CASSLARRGDTEAFF; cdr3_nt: TGTGCCAGCAGCTTAGCGCGCAGGGGAGACACTGAAGCTTTCTTT
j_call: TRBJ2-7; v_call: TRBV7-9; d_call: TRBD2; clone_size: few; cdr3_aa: CASSLLAGANYEQYF; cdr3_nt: TGTGCCAGCAGCTTACTAGCGGGGGCCAACTACGAGCAGTACTTC
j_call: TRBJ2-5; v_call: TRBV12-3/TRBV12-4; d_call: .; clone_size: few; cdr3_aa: CASSLPLGGVETQYF; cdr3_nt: TGTGCCAGCAGTTTACCCCTTGGAGGGGTCGAGACCCAGTACTTC
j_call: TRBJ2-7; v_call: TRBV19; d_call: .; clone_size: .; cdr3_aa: CASSIDYTDSYEQYF; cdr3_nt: TGTGCCAGTAGTATAGATTATACAGATTCCTACGAGCAGTACTTC
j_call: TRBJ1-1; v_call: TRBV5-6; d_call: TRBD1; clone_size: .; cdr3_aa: CASSPGTGMDTEAFF; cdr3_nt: TGTGCCAGCAGCCCGGGGACAGGGATGGACACTGAAGCTTTCTTT
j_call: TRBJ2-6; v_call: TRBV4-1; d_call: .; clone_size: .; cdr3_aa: CASSQVSRLSGANVLTF; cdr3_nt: TGCGCCAGCAGCCAAGTGTCCCGTCTCTCTGGGGCCAACGTCCTGACTTTC
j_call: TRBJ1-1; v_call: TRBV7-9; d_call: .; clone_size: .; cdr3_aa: CASSPPSENTEAFF; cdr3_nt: TGTGCCAGCAGCCCTCCAAGTGAGAACACTGAAGCTTTCTTT
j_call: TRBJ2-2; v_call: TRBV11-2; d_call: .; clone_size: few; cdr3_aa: CASSSPELGTGELFF; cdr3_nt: TGTGCCAGCAGCTCTCCCGAGTTGGGCACCGGGGAGCTGTTTTTT
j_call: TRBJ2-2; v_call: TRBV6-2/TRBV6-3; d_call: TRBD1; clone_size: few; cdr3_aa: CASTKDRGRDGELFF; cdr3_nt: TGTGCCAGCACCAAAGACAGGGGGAGAGACGGGGAGCTGTTTTTT
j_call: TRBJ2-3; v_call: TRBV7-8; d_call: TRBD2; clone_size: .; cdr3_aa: CASSLKGLAGARTDTQYF; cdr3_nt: TGTGCCAGCAGCTTAAAGGGACTAGCGGGGGCGCGCACAGATACGCAGTATTTT
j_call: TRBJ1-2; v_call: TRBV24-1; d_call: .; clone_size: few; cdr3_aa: CATSDLAFDGYTF; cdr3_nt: TGTGCCACCAGTGATTTAGCGTTTGATGGCTACACCTTC
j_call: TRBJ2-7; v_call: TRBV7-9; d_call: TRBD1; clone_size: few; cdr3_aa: CASSGQGVEQYF; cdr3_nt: TGTGCCAGCAGCGGACAGGGGGTCGAGCAGTACTTC
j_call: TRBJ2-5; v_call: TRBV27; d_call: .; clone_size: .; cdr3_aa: CASSLGVGGQETQYF; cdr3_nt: TGTGCCAGCAGTTTAGGGGTTGGAGGTCAAGAGACCCAGTACTTC
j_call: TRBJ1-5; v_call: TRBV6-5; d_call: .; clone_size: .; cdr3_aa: CASSYSATAQPQHF; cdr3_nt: TGTGCCAGCAGTTACAGCGCTACCGCTCAGCCCCAGCATTTT
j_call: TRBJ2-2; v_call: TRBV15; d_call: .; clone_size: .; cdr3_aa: CATSREDTAELFF; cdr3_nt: TGTGCCACCAGCAGAGAGGACACCGCGGAGCTGTTTTTT
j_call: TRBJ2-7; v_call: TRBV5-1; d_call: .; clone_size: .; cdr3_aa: CASHRTPDSPYEQYF; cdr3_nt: TGCGCCAGTCACCGGACCCCGGACAGCCCCTACGAGCAGTACTTC
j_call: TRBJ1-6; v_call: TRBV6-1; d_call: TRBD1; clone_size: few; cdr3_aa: CASSASGTAYTFGSPLHF; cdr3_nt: TGTGCCAGCAGTGCGTCGGGGACAGCTTACACCTTTGGCTCACCCCTCCACTTT
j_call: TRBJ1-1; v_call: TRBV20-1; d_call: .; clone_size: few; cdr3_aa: CSARGAFVNTEAFF; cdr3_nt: TGCAGTGCTAGGGGAGCCTTCGTGAACACTGAAGCTTTCTTT
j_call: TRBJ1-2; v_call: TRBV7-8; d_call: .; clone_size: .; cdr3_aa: CASSLASQGNGYTF; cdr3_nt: TGTGCCAGCAGCTTAGCGAGTCAGGGGAATGGCTACACCTTC
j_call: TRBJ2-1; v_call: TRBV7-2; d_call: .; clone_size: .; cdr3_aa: CASSLVFSSSYNEQFF; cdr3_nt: TGTGCCAGCAGCTTAGTGTTTTCGAGCTCCTACAATGAGCAGTTCTTC
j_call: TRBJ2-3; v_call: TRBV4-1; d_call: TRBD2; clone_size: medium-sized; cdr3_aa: CASSQGRTSGGAIWDTQYF; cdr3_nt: TGCGCCAGCAGCCAAGGCCGCACTAGCGGGGGGGCCATTTGGGATACGCAGTATTTT
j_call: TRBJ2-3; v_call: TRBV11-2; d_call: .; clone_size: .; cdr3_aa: CASSPGLIGSTDTQYF; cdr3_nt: TGTGCCAGCAGCCCTGGACTAATTGGAAGCACAGATACGCAGTATTTT
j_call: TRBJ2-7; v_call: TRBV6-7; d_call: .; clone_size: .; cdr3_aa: CASSYSIPDVGNEQYF; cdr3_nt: TGTGCCAGCAGTTACTCGATCCCGGATGTCGGTAACGAGCAGTACTTC
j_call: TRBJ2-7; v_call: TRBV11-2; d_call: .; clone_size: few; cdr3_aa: CASSSGTGNYEQYF; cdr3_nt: TGTGCCAGCAGCTCAGGGACGGGGAACTACGAGCAGTACTTC
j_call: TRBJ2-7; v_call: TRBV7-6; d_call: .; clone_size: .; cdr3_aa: CASSLGGGGRSYEQYF; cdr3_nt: TGTGCCAGCAGCTTAGGTGGGGGCGGTAGGTCCTACGAGCAGTACTTC
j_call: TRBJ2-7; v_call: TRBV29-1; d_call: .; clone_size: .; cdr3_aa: CSVESLTDLGYYEQYF; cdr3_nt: TGCAGCGTTGAATCCCTGACGGACCTCGGATACTACGAGCAGTACTTC
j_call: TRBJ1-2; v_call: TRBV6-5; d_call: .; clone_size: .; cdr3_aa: CASSYSVGDSNYGYTF; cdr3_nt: TGTGCCAGCAGTTACTCGGTGGGGGACTCTAACTATGGCTACACCTTC
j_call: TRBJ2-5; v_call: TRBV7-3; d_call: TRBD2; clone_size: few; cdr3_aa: CASSVGGGRQETQYF; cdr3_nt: TGTGCCAGCTCCGTTGGCGGGGGACGACAAGAGACCCAGTACTTC
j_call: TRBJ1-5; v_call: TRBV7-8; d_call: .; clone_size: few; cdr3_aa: CASSLARDTSNRPQHF; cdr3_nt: TGTGCCAGCAGCTTAGCGCGGGATACATCTAATCGGCCCCAGCATTTT
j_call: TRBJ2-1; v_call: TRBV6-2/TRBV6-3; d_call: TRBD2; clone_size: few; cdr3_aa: CASSQLWGGSYNEQFF; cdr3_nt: TGTGCCAGCAGCCAATTGTGGGGGGGCTCCTACAATGAGCAGTTCTTC
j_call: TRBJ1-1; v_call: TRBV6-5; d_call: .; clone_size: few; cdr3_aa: CASSYSGEGALSAVTEAFF; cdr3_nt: TGTGCCAGCAGTTACTCTGGGGAAGGGGCGTTAAGCGCGGTAACTGAAGCTTTCTTT
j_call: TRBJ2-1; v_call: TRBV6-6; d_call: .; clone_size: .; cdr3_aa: CASSFLRPSNEQFF; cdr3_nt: TGTGCCAGCAGTTTCCTTAGACCGAGCAATGAGCAGTTCTTC
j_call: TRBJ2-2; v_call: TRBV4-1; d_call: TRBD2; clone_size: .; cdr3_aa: CASSSQRGGGTGELFF; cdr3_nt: TGCGCCAGCAGTTCCCAGCGGGGGGGCGGCACCGGGGAGCTGTTTTTT